This T cell receptor beta chain was recovered during a study of T-cell memory formation after mild COVID-19. At the level of the study: TCR clustering was largely donor specific.

Of note for this clonotype: The target antigen is unknown.

V was trimmed by 6 bases and J by 4 bases, leaving 12 bases between them. From germline, CDR1 is MNHEY and CDR2 SVGEGT. The CDR3 is made up of 13 amino acids. Study results and caveats: Second-wave clones reaching peak frequency on day 37 lacked confirmed SARS-CoV-2 specificity. Memory cells collected pre-infection included some clones that later responded, suggesting cross-reactive memory joined.

TCRalpha and TCRbeta libraries used 5'RACE with constant-segment primers and UMIs. One entry per CDR3 protein results from TCRdb running MiXCR on the 5' RACE reads. The sample yields some 150,000 distinct CDR3 sequences, 25% seen once. The chain combines TRBV6-2 or TRBV6-3 with TRBJ1-1, with unresolved D. The TCR sequence derives from an adult woman who had mild COVID-19 (a few samples of this study predate the infection). Cell type and time point are not known. Sequencing was carried out using PBMCs or a T cell subset sorted from them (not recorded which). In nucleotides, the CDR3 is TGTGCCAGCAGCCTTGGGTTCCTCACTGAAGCTTTCTTT. It is translated as CASSLGFLTEAFF.